A selection of T cell receptor beta chains follows, all from one sample in a study of blood T cell repertoires in COVID-19. Sequenced by immunoSEQ multiplex PCR; TCRdb stores in-frame clones only, minus some. The sample lists 75,000 to 95,000 clones; 90% were seen once. Sequenced material: peripheral blood. Receptors were obtained from a human donor in a cohort sampled during active COVID-19. Both conserved end residues are part of each CDR3. D genes are given only for firm matches. Size is stated for part of the rows, as once, few or many counts, or as a class when the clone is expanded.

TRBJ2-1 NA TRBD2 TRBV6-2/TRBV6-3 TGTGCCAGCAGTTACGGCGGGAGCTCCTACAATGAGCAGTTCTTC CASSYGGSSYNEQFF
TRBJ1-2 few NA TRBV9 TGTGCCAGCAACGGCGGGGGTCAATACGGCTATGGCTACACCTTC CASNGGGQYGYGYTF
TRBJ1-3 NA TRBD1 TRBV5-1 TGCGCCAGCAGCTTGGCCGGAGGACAGGCGAGCTCTGGAAACACCATATATTTT CASSLAGGQASSGNTIYF
TRBJ1-1 NA NA TRBV6-1 TGTGCCAGCAGTGATAATTACAGGGTTAACACTGAAGCTTTCTTT CASSDNYRVNTEAFF
TRBJ1-4 once NA TRBV3-1/TRBV3-2 TGTGCCAGCAGCCTCCACCCGGACATATCTCGAGAAAAACTGTTTTTT CASSLHPDISREKLFF
TRBJ1-6 NA TRBD1 TRBV6-5 TGTGCCAGCAGACTCAGGGGGTCCTATAATTCACCCCTCCACTTT CASRLRGSYNSPLHF
TRBJ2-7 NA NA TRBV6-5 TGTGCCAGCAGTACCTACAGGGATTCCTACGAGCAGTACTTC CASSTYRDSYEQYF
TRBJ2-1 NA TRBD2 TRBV6-5 TGTGCCAGCAGGGGACTTATAGCGGGGGCTGATGAGCAGTTCTTC CASRGLIAGADEQFF
TRBJ2-6 NA NA TRBV7-9 TGTGCCAGCAGCTTAGTACAATCTGGGGCCAACGTCCTGACTTTC CASSLVQSGANVLTF
TRBJ2-1 once NA TRBV6-2/TRBV6-3 TGTGCCAGCAGTTACCCCGGGGGTGAGCAGTTCTTC CASSYPGGEQFF